This T cell receptor beta chain was captured in a study of beta chain features in type 1 diabetes. Study findings and constraints: Shortening that was moderate but significant affected the TCRB CDR3s of Type 1 diabetes patients in all four CD4+ subsets.

The table lists this clone with a few counts. Its antigen remains unknown. Reverse transcribing all isolated RNA meant expressed TCRB transcripts were sequenced. This table comes from immunoSEQ multiplex PCR, and its TCRdb copy is limited to in-frame clones, with some not included. The table records approximately 250,000 clones, 16% of them present only once. This CDR3 has 14 amino acids. Germline values: CDR1 MNHEY, CDR2 SMNVEV (reference sequence). V gave up 3 bases and J gave up 2 bases, with 11 bases separating them. What was sequenced was naive CD4+ T cells from blood. The genes are TRBV27 and TRBJ2-7; D gene ambiguous. The sequence came from a man aged 25 to 40 with type 1 diabetes. The CDR3 DNA reads TGTGCCAGCAGTTTGACACAGCAGACCTACGAGCAGTACTTC. This gives the protein CASSLTQQTYEQYF.